This T cell receptor (beta chain) is from a study of cytomegalovirus exposure and HLA in healthy donors. As for the study in general: From HLA-typed donors, an early data release held tens of millions of unique TCRs. General study findings and limits: It was 150 to 200 TCR beta chains that were listed as cytomegalovirus-associated. Immune exposure data for these donors was limited to CMV serostatus. Across HLA loci, a later analysis found differing TCR association rates, with DRB1 most and HLA-C fewest.

The primer mix had 60 Vbeta and 13 Jbeta primers. Sequencing was performed with immunoSEQ multiplex PCR; in TCRdb, only in-frame clones are kept and a portion is missing. The table lists about 130,000 clones, around four fifths of them singletons. This clone was recorded only once. No antigen is known for it. Germline CDR1 is MDHEN and CDR2 is SYDVKM. The CDR3 is made up of 13 amino acids. V lost 7 bases and J 5 bases, leaving 12 bases between the germline ends. This clonotype was obtained from a young man in good health and CMV-seropositive. The sequenced sample consisted of PBMCs. The rearrangement uses TRBV28 and TRBJ1-5; D not certain. The CDR3 bases are TGTGCCAGCACCCCCCTTCCCCATCAGCCCCAGCATTTT. Translated, it gives CASTPLPHQPQHF.